This TCR beta chain was profiled in a study of PD-L1 blockade in urothelial cancer. Across the whole study: Previous chemotherapy exposure amounted to 0 to 3 regimens for patients.

As for time point: pretreatment peripheral blood. TCRdb keeps only in-frame clones here, not all; method: immunoSEQ multiplex PCR. This repertoire shows under 70,000 clones, approximately 85% found once; its top ten account for roughly 14%. The ends lost 1 base at V and 1 base at J; junction bases unmatched: 5. Germline CDR1 reads LGHNA; CDR2 reads YNFKEQ. There are 17 residues in the CDR3. The V call is TRBV4-2, the J call TRBJ2-1; 9 bases line up with TRBD2. Sample: PBMCs, taken around atezolizumab (anti-PD-L1) treatment. The sequence derives from an older man with urothelial cancer. CDR3 coding DNA: TGTGCCAGCAGCCAAGTAACGGCGGGAGGGTCCTACAATGAGCAGTTCTTC. It encodes CASSQVTAGGSYNEQFF.